This T cell receptor (beta chain) was obtained from a study of cytomegalovirus exposure and HLA in healthy donors. Study-level background: HLA-typed donors were the source of about 85 million unique TCRs, which an early data release held.

A remark on this clone: The antigen is undetermined.

Use of 60 Vbeta and 13 Jbeta primers characterized the PCR. Method: immunoSEQ multiplex PCR; TCRdb's copy keeps in-frame clones and lacks some. The data show about 140,000 clones, approximately 68% seen once. Study outcomes and limitations: Later analysis placed DRB1 highest and HLA-C lowest in TCR association rates, which differed by HLA locus.

V gave up 4 bases and J gave up 4 bases, with 27 bases separating them. The germline V gene has CDR1 SGHRS and CDR2 YFSETQ. This CDR3 is 18 amino acids long. The sequence was collected from a man between 35 and 55 years old in good health and CMV-seronegative. Material for sequencing was PBMCs. The V and J genes are TRBV5-1 and TRBJ2-7; D might be TRBD2 (5 bases). The CDR3: CASSPTLSGATRAYEQYF. The CDR3 bases are TGCGCCAGCAGCCCAACTCTTTCGGGCGCCACGAGGGCGTACGAGCAGTACTTC.